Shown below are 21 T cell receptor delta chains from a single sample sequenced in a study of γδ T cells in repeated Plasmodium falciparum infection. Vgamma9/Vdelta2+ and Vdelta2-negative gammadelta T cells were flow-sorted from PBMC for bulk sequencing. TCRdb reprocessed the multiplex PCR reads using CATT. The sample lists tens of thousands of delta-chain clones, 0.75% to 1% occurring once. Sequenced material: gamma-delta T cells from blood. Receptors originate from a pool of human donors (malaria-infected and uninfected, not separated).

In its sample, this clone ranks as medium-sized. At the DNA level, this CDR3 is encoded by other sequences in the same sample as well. The CDR3 loop is CAPQGPFPPSYEATDKLIF. Here the CDR3 DNA reads TGTGCTCCGCAGGGCCCTTTCCCTCCATCGTACGAGGCCACCGATAAACTCATCTTT. This chain links TRDV1 with TRDJ1; no clear D gene. The V and J ends lost 10 bases and 1 base respectively, with 31 bases between them. The V gene's germline CDR1 is TSWWSYY and CDR2 QGS. The CDR3 loop spans 19 amino acids.

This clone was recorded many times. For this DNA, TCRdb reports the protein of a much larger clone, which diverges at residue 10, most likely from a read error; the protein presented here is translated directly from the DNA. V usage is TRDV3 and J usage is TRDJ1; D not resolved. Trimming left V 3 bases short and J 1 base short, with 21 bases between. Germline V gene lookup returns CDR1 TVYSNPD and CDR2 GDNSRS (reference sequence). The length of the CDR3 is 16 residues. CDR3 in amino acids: CAFIRPCRGCTDKLIF. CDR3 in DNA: TGTGCCTTCATCCGACCCTGTCGGGGTTGCACCGATAAACTCATCTTT.

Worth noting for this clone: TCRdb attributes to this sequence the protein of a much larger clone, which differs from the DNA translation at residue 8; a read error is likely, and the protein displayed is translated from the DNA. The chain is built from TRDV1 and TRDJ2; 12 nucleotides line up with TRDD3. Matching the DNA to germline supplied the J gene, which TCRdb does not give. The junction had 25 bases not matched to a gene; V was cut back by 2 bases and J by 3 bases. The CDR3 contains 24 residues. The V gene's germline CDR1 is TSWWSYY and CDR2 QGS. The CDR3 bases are TGTGCTCTTGGGGAATCCCCCTCCCTACCTCACTCCCTCTGGGGGATACGGCTGACAGCACAACTCTTCTTT. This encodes CALGESPSLPHSLWGIRLTAQLFF.

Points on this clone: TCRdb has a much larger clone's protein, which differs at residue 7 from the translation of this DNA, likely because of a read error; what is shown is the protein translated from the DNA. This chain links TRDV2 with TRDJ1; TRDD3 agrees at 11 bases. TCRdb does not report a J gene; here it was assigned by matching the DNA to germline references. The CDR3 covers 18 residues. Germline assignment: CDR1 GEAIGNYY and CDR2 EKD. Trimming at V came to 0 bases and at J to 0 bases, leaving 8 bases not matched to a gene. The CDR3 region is CACDTRELGDRYTDKLIF. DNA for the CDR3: TGTGCCTGTGACACCAGAGAACTGGGGGATAGGTACACCGATAAACTCATCTTT.

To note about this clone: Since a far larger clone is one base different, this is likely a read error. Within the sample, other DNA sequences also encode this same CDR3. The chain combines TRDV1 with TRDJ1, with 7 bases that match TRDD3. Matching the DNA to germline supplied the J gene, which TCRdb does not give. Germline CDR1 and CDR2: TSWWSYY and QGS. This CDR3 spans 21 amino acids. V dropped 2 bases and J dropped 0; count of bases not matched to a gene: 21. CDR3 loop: CALGEMNTGGYAVRYTDKLIF. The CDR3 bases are TGTGCTCTTGGGGAAATGAACACCGGTGGATACGCAGTAAGGTACACCGATAAACTCATCTTT.

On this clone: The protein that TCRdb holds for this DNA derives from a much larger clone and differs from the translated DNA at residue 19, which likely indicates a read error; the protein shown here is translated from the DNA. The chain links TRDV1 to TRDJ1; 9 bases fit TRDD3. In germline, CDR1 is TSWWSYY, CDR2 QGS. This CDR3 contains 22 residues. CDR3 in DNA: TGTGCTCTTGGGGAACAGGGATTAAAGCGAGGGAGGGGGATACCGTACACCGATGAACTCATCTTT. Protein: CALGEQGLKRGRGIPYTDELIF.

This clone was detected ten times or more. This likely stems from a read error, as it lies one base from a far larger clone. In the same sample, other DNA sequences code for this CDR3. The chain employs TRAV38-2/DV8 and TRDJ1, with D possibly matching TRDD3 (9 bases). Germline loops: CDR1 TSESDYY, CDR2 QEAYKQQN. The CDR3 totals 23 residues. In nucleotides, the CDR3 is TGTGCTTACAGGAGTAAGATTTCCTTCCTAGACCCTACTGGGGGACACGGGACCGATAAACTCATCTTT. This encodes CAYRSKISFLDPTGGHGTDKLIF.

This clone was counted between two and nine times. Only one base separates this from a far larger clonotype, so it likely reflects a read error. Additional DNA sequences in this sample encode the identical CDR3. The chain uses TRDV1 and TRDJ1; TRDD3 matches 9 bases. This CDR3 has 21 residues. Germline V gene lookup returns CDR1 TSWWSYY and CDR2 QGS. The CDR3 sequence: CALGELIPLGRCTGGPDKLIF. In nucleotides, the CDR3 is TGTGCCCTTGGGGAACTCATCCCTTTGGGACGCTGTACTGGGGGACCAGATAAACTCATCTTT.

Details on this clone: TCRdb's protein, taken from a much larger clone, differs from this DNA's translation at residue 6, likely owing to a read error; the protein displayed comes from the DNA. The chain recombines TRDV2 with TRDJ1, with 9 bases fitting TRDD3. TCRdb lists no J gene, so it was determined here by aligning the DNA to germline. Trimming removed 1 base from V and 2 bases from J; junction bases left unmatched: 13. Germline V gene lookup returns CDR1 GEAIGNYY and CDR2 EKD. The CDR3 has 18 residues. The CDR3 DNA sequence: TGTGCCTGTGACACTCCCGTACTGGGGGACCAACTGACCGATAAACTCATCTTT. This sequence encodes CACDTPVLGDQLTDKLIF.

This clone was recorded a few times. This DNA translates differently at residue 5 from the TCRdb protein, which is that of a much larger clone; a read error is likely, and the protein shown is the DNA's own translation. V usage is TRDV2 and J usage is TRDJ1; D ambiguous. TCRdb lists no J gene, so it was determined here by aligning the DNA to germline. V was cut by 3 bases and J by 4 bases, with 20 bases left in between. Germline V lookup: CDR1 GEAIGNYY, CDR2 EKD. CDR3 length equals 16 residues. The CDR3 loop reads CACDAIGVGRNDKLIF. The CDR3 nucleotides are TGTGCCTGTGACGCCATCGGGGTAGGACGGAACGATAAACTCATCTTT.

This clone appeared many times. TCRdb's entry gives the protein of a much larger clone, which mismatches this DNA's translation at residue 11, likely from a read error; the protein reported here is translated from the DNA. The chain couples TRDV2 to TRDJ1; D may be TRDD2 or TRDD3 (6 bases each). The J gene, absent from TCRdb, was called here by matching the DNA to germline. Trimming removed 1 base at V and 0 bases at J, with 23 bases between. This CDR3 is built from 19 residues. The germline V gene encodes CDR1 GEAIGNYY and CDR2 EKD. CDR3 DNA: TGTGCCTGTGACACGGGATCCTACACTGGGCCACTTTACACCGATAAACTCATCTTT. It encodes CACDTGSYTGPLYTDKLIF.

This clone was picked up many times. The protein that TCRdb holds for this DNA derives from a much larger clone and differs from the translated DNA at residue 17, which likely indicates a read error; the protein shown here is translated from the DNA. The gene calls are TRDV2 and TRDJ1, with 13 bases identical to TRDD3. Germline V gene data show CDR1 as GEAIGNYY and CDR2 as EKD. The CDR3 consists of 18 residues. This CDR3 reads CACDELLGDTRASKGLTF. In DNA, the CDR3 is TGTGCCTGTGACGAACTACTGGGGGATACGCGCGCAAGTAAAGGACTCACCTTT.

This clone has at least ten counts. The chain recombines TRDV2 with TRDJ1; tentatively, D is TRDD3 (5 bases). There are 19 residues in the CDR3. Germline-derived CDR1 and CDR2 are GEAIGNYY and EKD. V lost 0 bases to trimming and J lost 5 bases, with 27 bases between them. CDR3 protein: CACDTVYGAGIHKGDKLIF. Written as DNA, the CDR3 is TGTGCCTGTGACACCGTTTATGGAGCCGGGATTCACAAAGGGGATAAACTCATCTTT.

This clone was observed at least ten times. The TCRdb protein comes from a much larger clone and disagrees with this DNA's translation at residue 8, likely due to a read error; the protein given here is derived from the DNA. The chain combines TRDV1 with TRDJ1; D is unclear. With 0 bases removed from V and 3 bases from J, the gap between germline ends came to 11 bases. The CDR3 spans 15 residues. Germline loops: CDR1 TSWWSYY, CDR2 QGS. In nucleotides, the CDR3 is TGTGCTCTTGGGGAACTACCCTCCTGCCCCGATAAACTCATCTTT. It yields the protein CALGELPSCPDKLIF.

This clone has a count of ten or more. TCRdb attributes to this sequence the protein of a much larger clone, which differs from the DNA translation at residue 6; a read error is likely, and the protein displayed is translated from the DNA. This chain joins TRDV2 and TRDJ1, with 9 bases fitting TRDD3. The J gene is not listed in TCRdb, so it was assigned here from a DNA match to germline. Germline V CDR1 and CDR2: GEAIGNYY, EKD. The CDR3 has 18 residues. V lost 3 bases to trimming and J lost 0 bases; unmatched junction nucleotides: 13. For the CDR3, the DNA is TGTGCCTGTGACGGAACCGAAACACTGGGGGACTACACCGATAAACTCATCTTT. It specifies CACDGTETLGDYTDKLIF.

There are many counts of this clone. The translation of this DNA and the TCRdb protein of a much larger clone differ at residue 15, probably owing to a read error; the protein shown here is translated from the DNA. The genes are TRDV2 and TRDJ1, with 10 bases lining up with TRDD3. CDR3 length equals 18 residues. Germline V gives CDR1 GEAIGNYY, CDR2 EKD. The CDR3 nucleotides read TGTGCCTGTGACCCCGTACTGGGGGATCCGGGGAGAACCGATGAACTCATCTTT. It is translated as CACDPVLGDPGRTDELIF.

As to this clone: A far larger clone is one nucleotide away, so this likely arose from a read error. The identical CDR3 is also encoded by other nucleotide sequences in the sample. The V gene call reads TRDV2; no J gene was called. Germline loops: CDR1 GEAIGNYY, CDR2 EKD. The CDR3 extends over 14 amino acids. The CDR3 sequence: CACDPIRLHDKLIF. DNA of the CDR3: TGTGCCTGTGACCCCATACGCTTGCACGATAAGCTCATCTTT.

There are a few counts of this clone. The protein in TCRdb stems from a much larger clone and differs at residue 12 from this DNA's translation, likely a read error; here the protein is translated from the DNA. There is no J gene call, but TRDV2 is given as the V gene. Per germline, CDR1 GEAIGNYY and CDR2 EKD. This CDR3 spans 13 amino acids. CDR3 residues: CACDTWSTDKLTF. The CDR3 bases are TGTGCCTGTGACACCTGGTCCACCGATAAACTCACCTTT.

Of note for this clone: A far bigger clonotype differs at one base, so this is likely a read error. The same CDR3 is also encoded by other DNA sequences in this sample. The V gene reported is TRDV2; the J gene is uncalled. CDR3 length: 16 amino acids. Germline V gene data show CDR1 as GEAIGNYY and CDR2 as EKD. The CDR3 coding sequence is TGTGCCTGTGACACCCACCTGACAAAAAACACCGATAAACTCATCTTC. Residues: CACDTHLTKNTDKLIF.

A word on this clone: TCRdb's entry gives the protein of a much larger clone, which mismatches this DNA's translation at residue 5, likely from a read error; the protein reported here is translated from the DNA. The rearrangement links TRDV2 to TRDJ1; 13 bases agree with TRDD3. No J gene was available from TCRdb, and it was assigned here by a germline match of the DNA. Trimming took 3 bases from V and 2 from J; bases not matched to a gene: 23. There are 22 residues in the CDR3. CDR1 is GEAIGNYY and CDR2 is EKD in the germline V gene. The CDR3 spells CACDALKNPVLGDTHQTDKLIF. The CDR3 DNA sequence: TGTGCCTGTGACGCCCTTAAGAATCCCGTACTGGGGGATACGCACCAGACCGATAAACTCATCTTT.

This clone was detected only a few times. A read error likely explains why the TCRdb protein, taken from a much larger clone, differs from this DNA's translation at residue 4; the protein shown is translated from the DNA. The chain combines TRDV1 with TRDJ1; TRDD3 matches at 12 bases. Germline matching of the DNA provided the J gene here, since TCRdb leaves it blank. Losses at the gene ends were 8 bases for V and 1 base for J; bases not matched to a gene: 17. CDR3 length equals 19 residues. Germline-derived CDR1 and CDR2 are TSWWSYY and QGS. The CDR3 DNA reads TGTGCTCTTCAGCCCGATTGCCCTTTCTGGGGGATACGCACCGATAAACTCATCTTT. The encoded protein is CALQPDCPFWGIRTDKLIF.